A single sample gave rise to the 5 T cell receptor beta chains below, sequenced in a study of T cells in Graves' hyperthyroidism and ophthalmopathy (dated by TCRdb to the late 2010s). Library generation was performed with multiplex PCR. Sequencing relied on an Illumina HiSeq 2000. TCR beta CDR3 regions were amplified from RNA transcripts. The TCR CDR3 was subjected to a first round of RT-PCR using the HTBI primer set and the Qiagen OneStep RT-PCR kit. TCRdb reprocessed the public reads (quality trimming at Q25 with fastp, clone calling with MiXCR) and kept in-frame beta chains. CDR3 protein duplicates are merged, each entry listing the most common genes and DNA. In all, the sample holds 450,000 to 550,000 distinct CDR3 sequences, and approximately 25% of those were seen once. About 11% of the sample is taken by the ten largest. The sequenced sample was blood. The receptors were sampled from a woman aged 25 to 39 with Graves' ophthalmopathy.

CDR3 loop: CATSRDWGGADQETQYF. The CDR3 bases are TGTGCCACCAGCAGAGATTGGGGGGGGGCCGACCAAGAGACCCAGTACTTC. The chain carries TRBV15 and TRBJ2-5, with D possibly being TRBD2 (7 bases). CDR3 length: 17 amino acids. V was pared by 0 bases and J by 0 bases, with 14 bases between. Germline V CDR1 and CDR2: LNHNV, YYDKDF (reference sequence). Full variable domain (remainder filled in from reference TRBV15 and TRBJ2-5): DAMVIQNPRYQVTQFGKPVTLSCSQTLNHNVMYWYQQKSSQAPKLLFHYYDKDFNNEADTPDNFQSRRPNTSFCFLDIRSPGLGDTAMYLCATSRDWGGADQETQYFGPGTRLLVL.

The gene calls are TRBV7-9 and TRBJ2-7, with TRBD2 identical over 10 bases. Germline-derived CDR1 and CDR2 are SEHNR and FQNEAQ (reference sequence). With V trimmed by 4 bases and J by 7 bases, 7 bases remained unmatched. The CDR3 has 14 amino acids. CDR3 nucleotides: TGTGCCAGCAGCTCCGAAGCGGGGGGGCGTGAGCAGTACTTC. It encodes CASSSEAGGREQYF.

This chain connects TRBV20-1 to TRBJ1-5; TRBD1 aligns across 11 bases. J was trimmed by 4 bases and V by 3 bases; bases with no gene match: 11. The CDR3 extends over 17 amino acids. Germline values: CDR1 DFQATT, CDR2 SNEGSKA (reference sequence). CDR3: CSARYSPGQGGNQPQHF. CDR3 bases: TGCAGTGCTAGGTATAGTCCGGGACAGGGGGGGAATCAGCCCCAGCATTTT.

V usage is TRBV6-2 or TRBV6-3 and J usage is TRBJ1-5, with 7 positions matching TRBD1. The V segment lost 5 bases and the J segment 1 base; nucleotides outside the gene matches: 17. Germline V gene data show CDR1 as MNHEY and CDR2 as SVGEGT. The CDR3 consists of 19 residues. CDR3 in amino acids: CASSRASTGMGGSNQPQHF. CDR3 sequence (DNA): TGTGCCAGCAGTCGAGCCTCGACAGGGATGGGCGGAAGCAATCAGCCCCAGCATTTT.

This clonotype was counted many times. The chain has TRBV20-1 and TRBJ1-1; D ambiguous. The CDR3 consists of 15 residues. Looked up from germline, CDR1 is DFQATT and CDR2 is SNEGSKA (reference sequence). V was cut by 0 bases and J by 8 bases, with 19 bases left in between. CDR3 loop: CSAREEYGSDQEAFF. CDR3 in DNA: TGCAGTGCTAGAGAAGAATATGGGTCAGACCAAGAAGCTTTCTTT.